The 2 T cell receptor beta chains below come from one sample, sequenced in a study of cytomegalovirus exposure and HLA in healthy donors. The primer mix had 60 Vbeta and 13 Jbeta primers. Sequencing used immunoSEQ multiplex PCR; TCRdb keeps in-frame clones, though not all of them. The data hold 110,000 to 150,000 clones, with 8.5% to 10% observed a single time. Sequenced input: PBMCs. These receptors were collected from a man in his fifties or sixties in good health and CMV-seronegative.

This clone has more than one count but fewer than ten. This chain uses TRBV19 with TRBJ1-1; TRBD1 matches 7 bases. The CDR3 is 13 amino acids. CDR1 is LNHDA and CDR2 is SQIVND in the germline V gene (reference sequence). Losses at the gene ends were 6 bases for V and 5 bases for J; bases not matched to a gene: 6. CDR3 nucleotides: TGTGCCAGTAGCAGAGACAGGGAAACTGAAGCTTTCTTT. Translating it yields CASSRDRETEAFF. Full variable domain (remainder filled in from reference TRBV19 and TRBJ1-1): DGGITQSPKYLFRKEGQNVTLSCEQNLNHDAMYWYRQDPGQGLRLIYYSQIVNDFQKGDIAEGYSVSREKKESFPLTVTSAQKNPTAFYLCASSRDRETEAFFGQGTRLTVV.

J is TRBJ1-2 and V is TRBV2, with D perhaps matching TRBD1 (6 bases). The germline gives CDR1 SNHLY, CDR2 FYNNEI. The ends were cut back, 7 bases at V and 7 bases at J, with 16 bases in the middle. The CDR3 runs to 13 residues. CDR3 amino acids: CASKGEGLSGYTF. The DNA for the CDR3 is TGTGCCAGCAAGGGGGAGGGGCTCTCTGGCTACACCTTC.